A single sample is the source of the 25 T cell receptor beta chains below, sequenced in a study of T cells in Graves' hyperthyroidism and ophthalmopathy. Authors of the study amplified TCR beta CDR3 regions from RNA transcripts. Using the HTBI primer set, a first-round RT-PCR was run on the TCR CDR3. TCRdb re-called the multiplex PCR reads through MiXCR, storing one row per CDR3 protein. Here the sample spans approximately 370,000 distinct CDR3 sequences, approximately 18% being singletons. Sequencing was done on a sample of blood. These receptors came from a woman in her 30s with Graves' hyperthyroidism that later progressed to Graves' ophthalmopathy.

This clonotype was seen at least ten times. The V and J genes are TRBV7-7 and TRBJ2-5, with TRBD1 as a possible D gene (7 bases). Per the germline V gene, CDR1 is SSHAT and CDR2 is FNYEAQ (reference sequence). V shed 4 bases and J shed 4 bases, with 16 bases lying between them. The CDR3 loop spans 15 amino acids. The CDR3 sequence: CASSSTQGRGETQYF. In DNA, the CDR3 is TGTGCCAGCAGCTCCACACAGGGGCGGGGAGAGACCCAGTACTTC.

V gene TRBV4-1 combines with J gene TRBJ2-1, with a weak D call TRBD2 (7 bases). This CDR3 is 18 amino acids long. The V gene's germline CDR1 is MGHRA and CDR2 YSYEKL. V shed 2 bases and J shed 3 bases, with 20 bases lying between them. CDR3 bases: TGCGCCAGCAGCCAACACTCTACGACGGGGGGCTTCTACAATGAGCAGTTCTTC. It codes for CASSQHSTTGGFYNEQFF.

The table lists this clonotype with many counts. The rearrangement joins TRBV12-3 or TRBV12-4 to TRBJ1-5; 8 bases match TRBD1. V lost 6 bases, J lost 2 bases, and 3 bases stayed unmatched. CDR3 length: 14 amino acids. The CDR3 nucleotides are TGTGCCAGCAGAGGGACAGGCGGCAATCAGCCCCAGCATTTT. Its translation is CASRGTGGNQPQHF.

This clonotype was counted ten times or more. CDR3 sequence reads: CSASTHDARRNYGYTF. The CDR3 DNA reads TGCAGTGCCAGTACCCACGACGCCCGGCGGAACTATGGCTACACCTTC. The V gene is TRBV20-1, the J gene TRBJ1-2; D is uncertain. With 6 bases removed from V and 2 bases from J, the gap between germline ends came to 22 bases. CDR1 is DFQATT and CDR2 is SNEGSKA in the germline V gene (reference sequence). The CDR3 spans 16 residues.

This clonotype showed up many times. The V and J genes are TRBV5-1 and TRBJ1-1; no reliable D call. The CDR3 is 16 residues long. The V end lost 0 bases, the J end lost 4 bases, and 16 bases lay between the germline ends. The germline CDR1 and CDR2 sequences are SGHRS and YFSETQ. CDR3 protein: CASSLEGHLKGTEAFF. The CDR3 nucleotides read TGCGCCAGCAGCTTGGAGGGCCACCTTAAGGGCACTGAAGCTTTCTTT.

In its sample, this clonotype was seen many times. V usage is TRBV11-2 and J usage is TRBJ2-2; D call uncertain. CDR1 SGHAT and CDR2 FQNNGV come from the germline V gene. The CDR3 covers 15 residues. V was shortened by 5 bases and J by 4 bases, with 14 bases between the two germline ends. The CDR3: CASSPPYSSTGELFF. In nucleotides, the CDR3 is TGTGCCAGCAGCCCCCCGTATTCATCCACCGGGGAGCTGTTTTTT. Full variable domain (outside the CDR3, taken from reference TRBV11-2 and TRBJ2-2): EAGVAQSPRYKIIEKRQSVAFWCNPISGHATLYWYQQILGQGPKLLIQFQNNGVVDDSQLPKDRFSAERLKGVDSTLKIQPAKLEDSAVYLCASSPPYSSTGELFFGEGSRLTVL.

This clonotype was seen many times. The V and J genes are TRBV5-1 and TRBJ1-6; no firm D call. CDR1 SGHRS and CDR2 YFSETQ come from the germline V gene. CDR3 size: 13 residues. Deletions cut 7 bases from V and 9 bases from J, with 14 bases between. The DNA of the CDR3 is TGCGCCAGCGGTCTAACGCCCAGTTCACCCCTCCACTTT. It translates to CASGLTPSSPLHF.

The V gene is TRBV9, the J gene TRBJ1-2; 8 bases agree with TRBD1. CDR1 is SGDLS, CDR2 YYNGEE, per germline. The CDR3 loop spans 14 amino acids. The V segment lost 3 bases and the J segment 3 bases; nucleotides outside the gene matches: 4. The CDR3 coding sequence is TGTGCCAGCAGCGGACAGGGGATACACTATGGCTACACCTTC. As protein: CASSGQGIHYGYTF.

Many counts were recorded for this clonotype. The V gene is TRBV2, the J gene TRBJ2-5; D may be TRBD1 or TRBD2 (6 bases each). V lost 4 bases and J 5 bases, leaving 23 bases between the germline ends. The CDR3 contains 17 residues. Germline V CDR1 and CDR2: SNHLY, FYNNEI. For the CDR3, the DNA is TGTGCCAGCAGTGTGGCGGCCGACATGGGGGCGGGGGAGACCCAGTACTTC. Protein sequence: CASSVAADMGAGETQYF.

This clonotype was seen ten or more times. The DNA of the CDR3 is TGTGCCAGCAGTTCCCGGGACAGGGTACAAGAGACCCAGTACTTC. Translating it yields CASSSRDRVQETQYF. The rearrangement uses TRBV28 and TRBJ2-5; 9 bases line up with TRBD1. CDR1 is MDHEN and CDR2 is SYDVKM in the germline V gene. The CDR3 length is 15 residues. V trimming: 4 bases; J trimming: 2 bases; junction bases outside the gene matches: 5.

This clonotype was counted many times. This chain uses TRBV7-9 with TRBJ2-7; 9 bases match TRBD2. V lost 5 bases and J lost 3; bases outside the gene matches: 14. CDR3 length equals 17 residues. Germline CDR1 and CDR2: SEHNR and FQNEAQ (reference sequence). This CDR3 reads CASSPRGGGGPGYEQYF. The CDR3, as DNA: TGTGCCAGCAGCCCACGCGGGGGGGGAGGCCCCGGCTACGAGCAGTACTTC. The whole variable domain, remainder taken from reference TRBV7-9 and TRBJ2-7, is DTGVSQNPRHKITKRGQNVTFRCDPISEHNRLYWYRQTLGQGPEFLTYFQNEAQLEKSRLLSDRFSAERPKGSFSTLEIQRTEQGDSAMYLCASSPRGGGGPGYEQYFGPGTRLTVT.

This clonotype was seen ten or more times. The rearrangement joins TRBV18 to TRBJ1-4; D is possibly TRBD1 (6 bases). Germline loops: CDR1 KGHSH, CDR2 LQKENI. V lost 4 bases, J lost 13 bases, and 16 bases lay in between. The length of the CDR3 is 13 residues. CDR3 sequence reads: CASSRTDSSTLFF. Here the CDR3 DNA reads TGTGCCAGCTCACGGACGGACAGCTCAACACTGTTTTTT.

This clonotype was seen a few times. The gene calls are TRBV3-1 and TRBJ2-7; 10 bases fit TRBD2. The J segment lost 2 bases and the V segment lost 3 bases, leaving 7 bases of the junction unmatched. This CDR3 contains 16 residues. Germline V lookup: CDR1 LGHDT, CDR2 YNNKEL (reference sequence). CDR3 region: CASSQEWTSGAYEQYF. DNA for the CDR3: TGTGCCAGCAGCCAGGAGTGGACTAGCGGAGCCTACGAGCAGTACTTC.

This clonotype was detected a few times. The chain joins TRBV5-6 to TRBJ2-3; TRBD2 aligns across 12 bases. The ends lost 0 bases at V and 2 bases at J; junction bases unmatched: 13. Germline V CDR1 and CDR2: SGHDT, YYEEEE. This CDR3 comprises 20 residues. CDR3 amino acids: CASSLELWTSGITDTDTQYF. CDR3 sequence (DNA): TGTGCCAGCAGCTTGGAGTTGTGGACTAGCGGGATAACGGACACAGATACGCAGTATTTT.

This chain uses TRBV3-1 with TRBJ1-4; D may be TRBD1 (5 bases). Trimming removed 1 base from V and 7 bases from J, with 16 bases in between. Germline V CDR1 and CDR2: LGHDT, YNNKEL (reference sequence). The CDR3 runs 16 residues. This CDR3 reads CASSQVRLRGGEKLFF. The DNA for the CDR3 is TGTGCCAGCAGCCAAGTTAGGCTAAGGGGAGGTGAAAAACTGTTTTTT. Full variable domain (outside the CDR3, taken from reference TRBV3-1 and TRBJ1-4): DTAVSQTPKYLVTQMGNDKSIKCEQNLGHDTMYWYKQDSKKFLKIMFSYNNKELIINETVPNRFSPKSPDKAHLNLHINSLELGDSAVYFCASSQVRLRGGEKLFFGSGTQLSVL.

The table lists this clonotype with many counts. This rearrangement joins TRBV28 to TRBJ2-2; D possibly corresponds to TRBD2 (7 bases). Trimming left V 4 bases short and J 0 bases short, with 18 bases between. The germline CDR1 and CDR2 sequences are MDHEN and SYDVKM. The CDR3 extends over 18 amino acids. DNA of the CDR3: TGTGCCAGCAGTTCCGCGGAGGGGGGGGGTCCGAACACCGGGGAGCTGTTTTTT. Protein sequence: CASSSAEGGGPNTGELFF. The entire variable domain, with the rest obtained from reference TRBV28 and TRBJ2-2, is as follows: DVKVTQSSRYLVKRTGEKVFLECVQDMDHENMFWYRQDPGLGLRLIYFSYDVKMKEKGDIPEGYSVSREKKERFSLILESASTNQTSMYLCASSSAEGGGPNTGELFFGEGSRLTVL.

V usage is TRBV7-8 and J usage is TRBJ2-1; TRBD1 might be the D (6 bases). The CDR3 is 12 residues long. Trimming took off 5 bases at V and 7 bases at J, with 9 bases between the two ends. The germline V gene encodes CDR1 SGHVS and CDR2 FQNEAQ. CDR3 protein: CASSAQGNEQFF. The CDR3 region has the DNA TGTGCCAGCAGCGCACAGGGAAATGAGCAGTTCTTC.

V gene TRBV5-1 combines with J gene TRBJ2-2, with D tentatively TRBD1 or TRBD2 (6 bases each). Germline assignment: CDR1 SGHRS and CDR2 YFSETQ. V was clipped by 4 bases and J by 7 bases, with 14 bases between them. The CDR3 spans 14 residues. The CDR3, as DNA: TGCGCCAGCAGCCACAGGGTCGGGGGCGGGGAGCTGTTTTTT. Amino acid sequence: CASSHRVGGGELFF.

Turning to this clonotype: Compared with germline, one end of the junction differs, possibly owing to a read error. This chain links TRBV27 with TRBJ1-5, with D perhaps matching TRBD1 (6 bases). The germline V gene has CDR1 MNHEY and CDR2 SMNVEV (reference sequence). CDR3 length: 15 residues. CDR3 sequence reads: CASTHTGLSNQPRHF. CDR3 nucleotide sequence: TGTGCCAGCACCCACACAGGGTTAAGCAATCAGCCCCGGCATTTT.

The sample holds many counts of this clonotype. The gene calls are TRBV19 and TRBJ1-2, with D perhaps TRBD1 (5 bases). The CDR3 is 15 residues long. CDR1 and CDR2 (germline): LNHDA, SQIVND (reference sequence). Trimming pared 5 bases from V and 2 bases from J, leaving 15 bases between. The CDR3 DNA reads TGTGCCAGTAGTCCCCGACAGCGACCGAACTATGGCTACACCTTC. It encodes CASSPRQRPNYGYTF.

This clonotype was recorded at least ten times. The chain uses TRBV19 and TRBJ2-7; TRBD1 matches at 8 bases. V lost 3 bases, J lost 0 bases, and 1 base stayed unmatched. Germline V gene sequence: CDR1 LNHDA, CDR2 SQIVND (reference sequence). CDR3 length: 14 amino acids. As DNA, the CDR3 is TGTGCCAGTAGTATCACAGGGGGCTCCTACGAGCAGTACTTC. This encodes CASSITGGSYEQYF.

This clonotype has at least ten counts. The chain has TRBV20-1 and TRBJ1-5; D is uncertain. The CDR3 is 14 residues long. Germline loops: CDR1 DFQATT, CDR2 SNEGSKA (reference sequence). V was trimmed by 0 bases and J by 7 bases, leaving 13 bases between them. CDR3 residues: CSAREGFLGQPQHF. CDR3 nucleotides: TGCAGTGCTAGAGAGGGTTTTCTGGGACAGCCCCAGCATTTT.

The V and J genes are TRBV20-1 and TRBJ1-3, with TRBD1 as a possible D gene (6 bases). Germline CDR1 is DFQATT and CDR2 is SNEGSKA (reference sequence). Trimming cost V 0 bases and J 6 bases, with 21 bases left between them. This CDR3 is built from 17 residues. CDR3: CSARELGTGFLENTIYF. CDR3 bases: TGCAGTGCTAGAGAGCTGGGAACAGGGTTTCTGGAAAACACCATATATTTT.

This clonotype was seen at least ten times. This sequence joins TRBV27 and TRBJ2-2; D is unclear. CDR3 length: 14 residues. The germline gives CDR1 MNHEY, CDR2 SMNVEV (reference sequence). V lost 2 bases, J lost 2 bases, and 6 bases lay in between. The CDR3 region has the DNA TGTGCCAGCAGTTTACAAGAAAACACCGGGGAGCTGTTTTTT. Its protein product is CASSLQENTGELFF.

As to this clonotype: A single base separates this from a much larger clone, so it may be a read error. CDR3 DNA: TGCGCCAGCATCGAGCGGGACAGGGCCTACGAGCAGTACTTC. Amino acids: CASIERDRAYEQYF. This chain uses TRBV5-1 with TRBJ2-7, with TRBD1 identical over 9 bases. Germline values: CDR1 SGHRS, CDR2 YFSETQ. With V trimmed by 6 bases and J by 2 bases, 6 bases remained unmatched. There are 14 residues in the CDR3.